Sequencing of this T cell receptor beta chain was carried out in a study of tissue T cells after allogeneic stem cell transplantation. Findings and caveats of the study: Few T cell clones were shared across patients, but motif clusters showed tissue-specific shared signatures.

Using immunoSEQ multiplex PCR, the repertoire was profiled, and TCRdb retains in-frame clones only, with some absent. The sample lists about 6,800 clones, approximately 34% occurring once. The CDR3 has 13 residues. CDR1 is KGHPV and CDR2 is FQNQEV in the germline V gene (reference sequence). V gave up 6 bases and J gave up 1 base, with 9 bases separating them. Time point: mouse harvest day 14 after allogeneic transplant. The graft held 10^6 splenic CD5+ T cells and 10^7 T-cell-depleted bone marrow cells. Tissues came from B6→BALB/c major-mismatch GVHD mice at day 7 or 14. Judged by abundance, this clone is medium-sized. Antigen: not known. Mouse germline and gene names are used. Sequencing ends 1 residue short of the CDR3 end; the germline J gene provides the rest.

The sample consisted of skin. V gene TRBV26 combines with J gene TRBJ1-1; weak D call: TRBD1 (5 bases). The source is a female BALB/c mouse given C57BL/6 T cells with graft-versus-host disease after an allogeneic hematopoietic cell transplant. CDR3: CASRWRGNTEVFF. The part of the CDR3 DNA that was read is TGTGCCAGCAGGTGGAGGGGGAACACAGAAGTCTTC. Filled out from reference TRBV26 and TRBJ1-1, the complete variable domain reads NSKVIQTPRYLVKGQGQKAKMRCIPEKGHPVVFWYQQNKNNEFKFLINFQNQEVLQQIDMTEKRFSAECPSNSPCSLEIQSSEAGDSALYLCASRWRGNTEVFFGKGTRLTVV.